These 22 T cell receptor beta chains share one sample of origin, sequenced in a study of shared clonotypes between healthy human individuals. The assay was immunoSEQ multiplex PCR, and TCRdb's table has in-frame clones only and misses some. The table includes some 2 million clones, roughly 96% detected once. Sequenced material: naive CD4+ T cells sorted from blood. Sample subset: CD45RA+ positively selected. The receptors were gathered from a man aged 18 to 29 in good health.

The CDR3 here is CASSYLSTDRKLFF. CDR3 DNA: TGTGCCAGCAGCTATTTGTCGACGGACCGAAAACTGTTTTTT. The V gene is TRBV7-8, the J gene TRBJ1-4, with no clear D. V was pared by 4 bases and J by 10 bases, with 16 bases between. CDR3 length: 14 amino acids. Germline V gives CDR1 SGHVS, CDR2 FQNEAQ.

This clone showed up just a few times. Additional DNA sequences in this sample encode the identical CDR3. The rearrangement uses TRBV30 and TRBJ1-2, with 11 bases matching TRBD1. With V trimmed by 5 bases and J by 8 bases, 7 bases remained unmatched. Germline CDR1 is GTSNPN and CDR2 is SVGIG (reference sequence). CDR3 length equals 13 residues. In DNA form, the CDR3 reads TGTGCCTGGGGGACAGGGGGAGCATCGGGCTACACCTTC. Residues: CAWGTGGASGYTF. Full variable domain (outside the CDR3, taken from reference TRBV30 and TRBJ1-2): SQTIHQWPATLVQPVGSPLSLECTVEGTSNPNLYWYRQAAGRGLQLLFYSVGIGQISSEVPQNLSASRPQDRQFILSSKKLLLSDSGFYLCAWGTGGASGYTFGSGTRLTVV.

Comment on this clone: Other DNA sequences in the same sample also yield this CDR3. The chain combines TRBV5-1 with TRBJ2-7; 8 positions match TRBD1. After removal of 0 bases from V and 3 bases from J, the junction contained 5 bases not matched to a gene. Looked up from germline, CDR1 is SGHRS and CDR2 is YFSETQ. This CDR3 spans 15 amino acids. CDR3 sequence (DNA): TGCGCCAGCAGCTTGGCCTCCGGACAGGGCTACGAGCAGTACTTC. Translated, it gives CASSLASGQGYEQYF.

This clone was seen only once. The chain is built from TRBV7-6 and TRBJ2-2; weak D call: TRBD2 (6 bases). With 2 bases removed from V and 5 bases from J, the gap between germline ends came to 6 bases. Germline V CDR1 and CDR2: SGHVS, FNYEAQ. This CDR3 contains 13 residues. CDR3 protein: CASSLRETGELFF. In DNA form, the CDR3 reads TGTGCCAGCAGCTTACGGGAGACCGGGGAGCTGTTTTTT.

V and J are TRBV2 and TRBJ2-7; 7 bases line up with TRBD1. From germline, CDR1 is SNHLY and CDR2 FYNNEI. This CDR3 is built from 14 residues. V trimming: 4 bases; J trimming: 6 bases; junction bases outside the gene matches: 9. The CDR3 reads CASSVPGQQAEQYF. The CDR3 DNA is TGTGCCAGCAGTGTCCCGGGACAGCAAGCCGAGCAGTACTTC.

J is TRBJ2-5 and V is TRBV5-6; 13 bases match TRBD2. Germline values: CDR1 SGHDT, CDR2 YYEEEE. J was trimmed by 4 bases and V by 4 bases; bases with no gene match: 7. This CDR3 contains 16 residues. CDR3 region: CASSMRLAGGGETQYF. The DNA of the CDR3 is TGTGCCAGCAGCATGCGACTAGCGGGGGGTGGAGAGACCCAGTACTTC.

Turning to this clone: One base away lies a much larger clone, so this may be a sequencing read error. Likely a read error: the CDR3 ends without its conserved phenylalanine or tryptophan. The rearrangement links TRBV30 to TRBJ1-2; no clear D gene. Trimming shortened V by 0 bases and J by 2 bases, and 7 bases separated the two germline ends. CDR3 length: 13 residues. Germline CDR1 is GTSNPN and CDR2 is SVGIG (reference sequence). The DNA for the CDR3 is TGTGCCTGGAGTGTACGGGGAAACTATGGCTACACCCTC. It codes for CAWSVRGNYGYTL.

This chain uses TRBV9 with TRBJ1-2; D possibly corresponds to TRBD1 (5 bases). The CDR3 has 15 amino acids. V was pared by 5 bases and J by 4 bases, with 18 bases between. CDR1 is SGDLS, CDR2 YYNGEE, per germline. This CDR3 is CASRMGQGGSYGYTF. CDR3 nucleotides: TGTGCCAGCAGAATGGGGCAGGGCGGTTCCTATGGCTACACCTTC.

This clone showed up many times. The sample has other DNA sequences that encode this CDR3 too. V usage is TRBV5-1 and J usage is TRBJ2-5; no firm D call. The CDR3 consists of 11 residues. Trimming took 2 bases from V and 1 from J, leaving 0 bases between them. The V gene's germline CDR1 is SGHRS and CDR2 YFSETQ. For the CDR3, the DNA is TGCGCCAGCAGCTTCCAAGAGACCCAGTACTTC. Its protein product is CASSFQETQYF.

The genes are TRBV5-1 and TRBJ2-3, with 11 bases aligning to TRBD2. The CDR3 is made up of 16 amino acids. V lost 4 bases to trimming and J lost 0 bases; unmatched junction nucleotides: 4. Per germline, CDR1 SGHRS and CDR2 YFSETQ. The CDR3 sequence is CASSHLAGGSTDTQYF. As DNA, the CDR3 is TGCGCCAGCAGCCATCTAGCGGGAGGAAGCACAGATACGCAGTATTTT.

The chain joins TRBV11-2 to TRBJ2-7; 7 bases map to TRBD2. V lost 4 bases to trimming and J lost 4 bases; unmatched junction nucleotides: 10. CDR1 and CDR2 (germline): SGHAT, FQNNGV. The CDR3 extends over 15 amino acids. This chain's CDR3 is CASSSEGGSRYEQYF. The CDR3 nucleotides read TGTGCCAGCAGCTCCGAGGGCGGGAGCAGGTACGAGCAGTACTTC. The variable domain in full, with the rest retrieved from reference TRBV11-2 and TRBJ2-7, is EAGVAQSPRYKIIEKRQSVAFWCNPISGHATLYWYQQILGQGPKLLIQFQNNGVVDDSQLPKDRFSAERLKGVDSTLKIQPAKLEDSAVYLCASSSEGGSRYEQYFGPGTRLTVT.

The V call is TRBV29-1, the J call TRBJ2-5, with 7 bases fitting TRBD2. This CDR3 is 14 amino acids long. Per germline, CDR1 SQVTM and CDR2 ANQGSEA. Unmatched junction bases numbered 9, after V lost 7 bases and J lost 1 base. The CDR3 coding sequence is TGCAGCGCTGGCCTCGGGGGGATCCAAGAGACCCAGTACTTC. Protein product: CSAGLGGIQETQYF. Filled out from reference TRBV29-1 and TRBJ2-5, the complete variable domain reads SAVISQKPSRDICQRGTSLTIQCQVDSQVTMMFWYRQQPGQSLTLIATANQGSEATYESGFVIDKFPISRPNLTFSTLTVSNMSPEDSSIYLCSAGLGGIQETQYFGPGTRLLVL.

About this clone: Other DNA sequences from this sample encode an identical CDR3 as well. CDR3 sequence reads: CAISGGYQETQYF. In DNA form, the CDR3 reads TGTGCCATAAGCGGGGGGTACCAAGAGACCCAGTACTTC. The rearrangement links TRBV10-3 to TRBJ2-5, with TRBD2 matching 9 bases. The CDR3 length is 13 residues. Per the germline V gene, CDR1 is ENHRY and CDR2 is SYGVKD. V lost 9 bases and J lost 0; bases outside the gene matches: 2.

To note about this clone: Within the sample, other DNA sequences also encode this same CDR3. The CDR3 DNA follows: TGTGCCAGCAGTGAACAAAACACCGGGGAGCTGTTTTTT. Protein sequence: CASSEQNTGELFF. The rearrangement uses TRBV2 and TRBJ2-2; D is undetermined. The germline V gene encodes CDR1 SNHLY and CDR2 FYNNEI. The length of the CDR3 is 13 residues. Trimming took off 2 bases at V and 2 bases at J, with 3 bases between the two ends.

V usage is TRBV27 and J usage is TRBJ1-1; D gene unclear. V lost 0 bases and J lost 0, with 11 bases in between. The CDR3 sequence is 16 residues long. The germline gives CDR1 MNHEY, CDR2 SMNVEV (reference sequence). The CDR3 coding sequence is TGTGCCAGCAGTTTATCGGGGTACACCATGAACACTGAAGCTTTCTTT. It yields the protein CASSLSGYTMNTEAFF.

The gene calls are TRBV9 and TRBJ1-2, with a tentative D call TRBD1 (6 bases). Between the trimmed V and J ends, which lost 3 bases and 0 bases, there was a span of 12 bases. CDR3 size: 15 residues. Germline values: CDR1 SGDLS, CDR2 YYNGEE. The CDR3 protein is CASSAQGTPNYGYTF. CDR3 in DNA: TGTGCCAGCAGCGCGCAGGGGACTCCTAACTATGGCTACACCTTC. The full variable domain, its missing parts supplied by reference TRBV9 and TRBJ1-2, is DSGVTQTPKHLITATGQRVTLRCSPRSGDLSVYWYQQSLDQGLQFLIQYYNGEERAKGNILERFSAQQFPDLHSELNLSSLELGDSALYFCASSAQGTPNYGYTFGSGTRLTVV.

The chain links TRBV10-3 to TRBJ1-2; perhaps TRBD1 as D (5 bases). The germline CDR1 and CDR2 sequences are ENHRY and SYGVKD. V was trimmed by 7 bases and J by 7 bases, leaving 16 bases between them. This CDR3 is built from 13 residues. The CDR3 sequence: CAITDLGDTGYTF. The CDR3 DNA sequence: TGTGCCATCACGGACCTAGGGGATACTGGCTACACCTTC.

The chain carries TRBV2 and TRBJ2-1; D possibly corresponds to TRBD1 (6 bases). Germline CDR1 is SNHLY and CDR2 is FYNNEI. V lost 9 bases and J 1 base, leaving 13 bases between the germline ends. This CDR3 is built from 14 residues. The CDR3 sequence is CASYRVESYNEQFF. The CDR3 DNA sequence: TGTGCCAGTTACAGGGTAGAATCCTACAATGAGCAGTTCTTC.

This clone was recorded only once. The V gene is TRBV29-1, the J gene TRBJ2-1, with 13 bases aligning to TRBD2. Germline CDR1 SQVTM, CDR2 ANQGSEA. This CDR3 comprises 14 residues. With V trimmed by 3 bases and J by 9 bases, 5 bases remained unmatched. CDR3 residues: CSVDWTSGGTEQFF. CDR3 DNA sequence: TGCAGCGTTGATTGGACTAGCGGGGGCACTGAGCAGTTCTTC.

The chain uses TRBV5-1 and TRBJ2-7; weak D call: TRBD2 (6 bases). Per the germline V gene, CDR1 is SGHRS and CDR2 is YFSETQ. This CDR3 spans 17 amino acids. V shed 3 bases and J shed 1 base, with 20 bases lying between them. DNA of the CDR3: TGCGCCAGCAGCTCCCTAGGTGGGGCGGCGGGATCCTACGAGCAGTACTTC. It encodes CASSSLGGAAGSYEQYF. The variable domain in full, completed from reference TRBV5-1 and TRBJ2-7, reads KAGVTQTPRYLIKTRGQQVTLSCSPISGHRSVSWYQQTPGQGLQFLFEYFSETQRNKGNFPGRFSGRQFSNSRSEMNVSTLELGDSALYLCASSSLGGAAGSYEQYFGPGTRLTVT.

The rearrangement uses TRBV7-2 and TRBJ2-5; 12 nucleotides agree with TRBD2. The CDR3 consists of 16 residues. Germline loops: CDR1 SGHTA, CDR2 FQGNSA. The V segment lost 6 bases and the J segment 4 bases; nucleotides outside the gene matches: 9. This CDR3 is CASRSPLAGGPETQYF. For the CDR3, the DNA is TGTGCCAGCAGAAGCCCCCTAGCGGGGGGGCCAGAGACCCAGTACTTC.

This chain connects TRBV28 to TRBJ2-5, with 8 bases identical to TRBD2. Per the germline V gene, CDR1 is MDHEN and CDR2 is SYDVKM. The CDR3 loop spans 14 amino acids. J gave up 5 bases and V 7 bases, and 9 bases lay outside the gene matches. The CDR3 DNA reads as TGTGCCAGCACGGGACGGGGGGGAGTGGAGACCCAGTACTTC. Amino acids: CASTGRGGVETQYF.